This entry is about one T cell receptor beta chain. No antigen is known for it. The sample belongs to a study of cytomegalovirus exposure and HLA in healthy donors. Findings and limits, study-wide: Cytomegalovirus status was reportedly diagnosed by the classifier with high specificity and sensitivity.

Germline CDR1 and CDR2: SGHTA and FQGTGA. The CDR3 contains 14 residues. Trimming shortened V by 5 bases and J by 0 bases, and 10 bases separated the two germline ends. Primers: 60 Vbeta forward and 13 Jbeta reverse. Repertoires were generated with immunoSEQ multiplex PCR, while TCRdb's copy carries only in-frame clones and drops some. This sample carries some 150,000 clones, roughly three fifths of them seen once, and the ten largest clones take 2.4%. This clonotype was obtained from a woman aged 40 to 49 in good health and CMV-seronegative. The source material was PBMCs. The V call is TRBV7-3, the J call TRBJ1-1; the D gene is possibly TRBD1 (6 bases). CDR3 nucleotides: TGTGCCAGCAGCCCCCAGGGGATGAACACTGAAGCTTTCTTT. Its protein is CASSPQGMNTEAFF. The variable domain in full, completed from reference TRBV7-3 and TRBJ1-1, reads GAGVSQTPSNKVTEKGKYVELRCDPISGHTALYWYRQSLGQGPEFLIYFQGTGAADDSGLPNDRFFAVRPEGSVSTLKIQRTERGDSAVYLCASSPQGMNTEAFFGQGTRLTVV.